This T cell receptor beta chain appears in the sequencing data of a study of post-analysis software for immune sequencing data (dated by TCRdb to between 2015 and 2017). In terms of the full investigation: Recorded disease courses included relapsing-remitting, secondary progressive and progressive-relapsing multiple sclerosis, with some patients lacking subtype annotation. A subset of samples was prepared in parallel using single-end sample barcoding, then pooled and co-amplified after Illumina adapter ligation. The multiple sclerosis patient repertoires were compared with 11 previously published healthy control repertoires from donors aged roughly 6 to 27 years.

A note on this clonotype: What antigen it recognizes has not been identified. There are no base qualities to consult, and no much larger clone falls within one base.

TCR beta repertoires were profiled from peripheral blood of more than ten young patients with multiple sclerosis to demonstrate the VDJtools post-analysis software. The multiple sclerosis patients were children and adolescents between roughly 6 and 15 years of age. What the study reported, not specific to this receptor: A handful of TRBV segments, including TRBV5-6, TRBV5-1 and TRBV20-1, were significantly more frequent in patients than controls. The control group was slightly older than the multiple sclerosis patient group. Normalized Chao1 diversity was significantly lower in multiple sclerosis patients than controls, suggesting substantial peripheral T-cell clonal expansion. Direct clustering with F measure revealed strong co-clustering of samples prepared in the same batch, which led to a batch-effect correction.

Library prep was done by PCR. These reads were obtained on an Illumina HiSeq 2500. To reduce PCR and sequencing biases, unique molecular identifiers were built into the TCR beta cDNA libraries. Per 1 to 10 million input T cells, roughly 500,000 cDNA molecules were obtained, such that each molecule approximated one T cell. The patient libraries were prepared and sequenced using the same protocol as the earlier healthy control dataset. Samples belonging to the same batch were prepared together, multiplexed and sequenced on a shared HiSeq lane. Per the original workflow: Raw barcoded reads were processed with MIGEC, and single-read molecular identifier groups were discarded before consensus assembly and CDR3 extraction. Clonotype tables were post-analysed with VDJtools, normalizing diversity by down-sampling all datasets to the smallest sample size. To correct batch-related cross-sample contamination, repertoire overlap clustering matched CDR3 amino acid sequences but not nucleotide sequences. TCRdb handled the public reads itself, with Q25 trimming in fastp and clone calling in MiXCR, and kept productive beta chains. One record per CDR3 amino acid sequence lists the most common genes and DNA. These V and J calls rely on TCRdb rather than the paper's analysis. This sample is represented by a few hundred thousand distinct CDR3 sequences; approximately 34% of them were singletons. The leading ten clones occupy around 4.7% of the sample.

V is pruned by 5 bases and J by 2 bases, leaving 8 bases of the junction without a gene match. The germline V gene encodes CDR1 SEHNR and CDR2 FQNEAQ (reference sequence). Spanning cysteine to phenylalanine, the CDR3 consists of 15 amino acids. The entry retains the CDR3 DNA only, 45 bases that are in frame from base 1. The clonotype was recovered from a girl aged 5 to 17 with multiple sclerosis. What was sequenced was blood. Here the chain combines TRBV7-9 and TRBJ2-7; a stretch of 8 junction bases matches TRBD1. For the CDR3, the sequence is CASSTALRGPYEQYF. Here is the DNA: TGTGCCAGCAGCACGGCACTCAGGGGGCCCTACGAGCAGTACTTC.